The present T cell receptor (beta chain) was sequenced within a study of T cells in Graves' hyperthyroidism and ophthalmopathy. The CDR3 is 16 amino acids. CDR1 is SGHAT, CDR2 FQNNGV, per germline. Using RNA transcripts as the source, TCR beta CDR3 regions were amplified. With the HTBI primer set, the TCR CDR3 went through a first round of RT-PCR. TCRdb re-derived calls from the multiplex PCR reads in MiXCR, one entry per CDR3 protein. The sample contains approximately 400,000 distinct CDR3 sequences, about 14% of which appear only once. A remark on this clonotype: A clone one base away is much larger, so this may be a read error.

The rearrangement joins TRBV11-2 to TRBJ2-7; 9 bases agree with TRBD1. The sequence was obtained from a man aged 45-65 years with Graves' ophthalmopathy. Sequenced input: blood. CDR3 nucleotide sequence: TGTGCCGGCAGCATCCTACAGGGGGCTATATCCTACGAGCAGTACTTC. Translated, it gives CAGSILQGAISYEQYF.